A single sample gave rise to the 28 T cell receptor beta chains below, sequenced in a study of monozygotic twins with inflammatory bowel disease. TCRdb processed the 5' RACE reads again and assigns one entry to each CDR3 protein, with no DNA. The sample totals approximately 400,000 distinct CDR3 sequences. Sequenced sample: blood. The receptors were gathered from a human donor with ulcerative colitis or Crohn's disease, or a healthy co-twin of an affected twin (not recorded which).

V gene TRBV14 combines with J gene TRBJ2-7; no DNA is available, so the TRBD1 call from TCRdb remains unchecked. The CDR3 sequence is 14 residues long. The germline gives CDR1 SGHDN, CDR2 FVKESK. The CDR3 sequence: CASSQALGAAEQYF.

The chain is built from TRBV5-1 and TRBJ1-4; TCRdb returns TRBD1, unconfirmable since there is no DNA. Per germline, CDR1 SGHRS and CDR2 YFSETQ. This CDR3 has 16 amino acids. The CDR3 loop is CASSLARQGTNEKLFF. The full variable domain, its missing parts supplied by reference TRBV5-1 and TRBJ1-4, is KAGVTQTPRYLIKTRGQQVTLSCSPISGHRSVSWYQQTPGQGLQFLFEYFSETQRNKGNFPGRFSGRQFSNSRSEMNVSTLELGDSALYLCASSLARQGTNEKLFFGSGTQLSVL.

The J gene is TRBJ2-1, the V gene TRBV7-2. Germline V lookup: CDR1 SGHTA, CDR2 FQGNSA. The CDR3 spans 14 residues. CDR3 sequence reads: CASRLLALYNEQFF.

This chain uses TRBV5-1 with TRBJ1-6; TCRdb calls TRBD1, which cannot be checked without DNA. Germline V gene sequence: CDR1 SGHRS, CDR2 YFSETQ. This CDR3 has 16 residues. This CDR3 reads CASSLAGVGSNSPLHF. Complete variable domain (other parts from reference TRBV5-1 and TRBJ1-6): KAGVTQTPRYLIKTRGQQVTLSCSPISGHRSVSWYQQTPGQGLQFLFEYFSETQRNKGNFPGRFSGRQFSNSRSEMNVSTLELGDSALYLCASSLAGVGSNSPLHFGNGTRLTVT.

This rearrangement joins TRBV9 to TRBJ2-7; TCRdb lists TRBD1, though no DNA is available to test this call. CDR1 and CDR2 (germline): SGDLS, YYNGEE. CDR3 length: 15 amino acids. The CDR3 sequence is CASSPKDRGRVEQYF.

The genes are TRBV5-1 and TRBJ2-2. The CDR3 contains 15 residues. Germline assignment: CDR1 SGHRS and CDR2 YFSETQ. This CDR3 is CASSLEPGNTGELFF.

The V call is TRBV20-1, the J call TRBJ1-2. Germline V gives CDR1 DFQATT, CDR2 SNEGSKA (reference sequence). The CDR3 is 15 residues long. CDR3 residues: CSATPRARGHYGYTF.

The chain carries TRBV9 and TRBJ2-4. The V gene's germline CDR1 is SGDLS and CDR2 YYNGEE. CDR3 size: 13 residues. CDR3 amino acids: CASSVGAKNIQYF.

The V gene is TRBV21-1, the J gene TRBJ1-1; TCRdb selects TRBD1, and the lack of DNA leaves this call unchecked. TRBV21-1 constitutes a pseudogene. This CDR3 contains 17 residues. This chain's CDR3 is CASSKAGLGTGCTEAFF.

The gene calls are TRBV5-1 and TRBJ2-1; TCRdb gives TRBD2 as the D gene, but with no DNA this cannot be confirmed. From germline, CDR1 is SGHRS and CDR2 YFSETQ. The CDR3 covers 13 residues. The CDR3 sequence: CASSWGRHNEQFF.

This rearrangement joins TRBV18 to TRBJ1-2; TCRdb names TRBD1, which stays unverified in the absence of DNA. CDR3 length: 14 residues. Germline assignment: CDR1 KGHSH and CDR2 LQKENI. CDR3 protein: CASSPGGESYGYTF.

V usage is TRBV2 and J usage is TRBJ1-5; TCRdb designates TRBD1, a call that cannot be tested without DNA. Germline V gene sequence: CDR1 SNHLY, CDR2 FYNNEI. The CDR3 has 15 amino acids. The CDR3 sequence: CASRTGLGSNQPQHF.

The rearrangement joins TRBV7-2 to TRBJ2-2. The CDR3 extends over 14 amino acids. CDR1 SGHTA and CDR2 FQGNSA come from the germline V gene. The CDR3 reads CASSTGIYTGELFF.

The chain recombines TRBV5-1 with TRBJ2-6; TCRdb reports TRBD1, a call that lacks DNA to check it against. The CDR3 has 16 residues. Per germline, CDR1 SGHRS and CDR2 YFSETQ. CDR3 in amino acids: CASSSGQASGANVLTF.

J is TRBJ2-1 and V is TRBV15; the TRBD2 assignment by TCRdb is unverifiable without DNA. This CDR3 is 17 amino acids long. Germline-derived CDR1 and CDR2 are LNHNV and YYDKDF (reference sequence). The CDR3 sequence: CATSRQASGGKYNEQFF. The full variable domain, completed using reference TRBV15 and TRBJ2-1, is DAMVIQNPRYQVTQFGKPVTLSCSQTLNHNVMYWYQQKSSQAPKLLFHYYDKDFNNEADTPDNFQSRRPNTSFCFLDIRSPGLGDTAMYLCATSRQASGGKYNEQFFGPGTRLTVL.

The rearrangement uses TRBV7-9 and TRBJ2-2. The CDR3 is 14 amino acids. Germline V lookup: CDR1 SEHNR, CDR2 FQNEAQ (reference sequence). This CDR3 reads CASLRIGNTGELFF.

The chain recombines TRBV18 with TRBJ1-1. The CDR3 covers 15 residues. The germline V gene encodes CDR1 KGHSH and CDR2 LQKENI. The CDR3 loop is CASSPMAGPNTEAFF.

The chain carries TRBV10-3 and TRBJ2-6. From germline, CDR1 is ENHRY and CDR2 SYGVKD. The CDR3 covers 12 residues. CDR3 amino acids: CAISGLLDVLTF.

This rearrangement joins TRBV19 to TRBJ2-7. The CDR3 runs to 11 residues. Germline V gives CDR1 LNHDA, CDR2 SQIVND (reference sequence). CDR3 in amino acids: CASSISNEQYF.

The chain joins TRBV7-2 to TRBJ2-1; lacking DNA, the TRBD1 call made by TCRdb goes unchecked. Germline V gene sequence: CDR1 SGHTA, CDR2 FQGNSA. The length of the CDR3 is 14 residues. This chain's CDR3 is CASSLAGGGEEQFF.

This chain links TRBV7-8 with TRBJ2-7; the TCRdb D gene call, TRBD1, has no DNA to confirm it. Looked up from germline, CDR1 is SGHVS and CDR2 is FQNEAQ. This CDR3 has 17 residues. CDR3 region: CASSLTDGGGVTYEQYF.

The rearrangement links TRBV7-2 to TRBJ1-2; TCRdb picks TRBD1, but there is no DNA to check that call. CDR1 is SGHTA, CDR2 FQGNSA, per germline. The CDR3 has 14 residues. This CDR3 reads CASSGGRGDYGYIF. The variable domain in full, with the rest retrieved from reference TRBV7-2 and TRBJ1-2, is GAGVSQSPSNKVTEKGKDVELRCDPISGHTALYWYRQSLGQGLEFLIYFQGNSAPDKSGLPSDRFSAERTGGSVSTLTIQRTQQEDSAVYLCASSGGRGDYGYIFGSGTRLTVV.

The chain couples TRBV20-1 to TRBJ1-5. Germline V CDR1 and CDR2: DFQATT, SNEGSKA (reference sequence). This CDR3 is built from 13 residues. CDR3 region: CSASKGGNQPQHF.

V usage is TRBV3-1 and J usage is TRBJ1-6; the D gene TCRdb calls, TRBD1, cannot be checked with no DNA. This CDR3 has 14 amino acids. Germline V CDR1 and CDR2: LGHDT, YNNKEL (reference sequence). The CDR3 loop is CASSLTGADSPLHF.

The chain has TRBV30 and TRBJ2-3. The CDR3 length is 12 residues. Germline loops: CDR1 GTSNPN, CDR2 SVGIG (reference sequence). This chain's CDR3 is CAWGGSTDTQYF.

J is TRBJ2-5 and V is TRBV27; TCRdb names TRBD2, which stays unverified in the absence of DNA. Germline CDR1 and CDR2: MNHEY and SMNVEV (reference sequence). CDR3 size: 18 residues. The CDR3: CASSAPGLAGRGQETQYF.

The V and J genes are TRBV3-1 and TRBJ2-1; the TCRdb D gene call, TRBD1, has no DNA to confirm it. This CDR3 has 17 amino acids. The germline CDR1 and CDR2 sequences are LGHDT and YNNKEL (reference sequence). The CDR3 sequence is CASSQDTRDGRTREQFF.

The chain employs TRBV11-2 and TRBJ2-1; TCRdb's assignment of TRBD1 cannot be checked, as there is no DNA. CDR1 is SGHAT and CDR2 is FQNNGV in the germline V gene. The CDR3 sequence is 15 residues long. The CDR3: CASSTPGGGYNEQFF.